The text below deals with one TCR beta chain. This entry comes from a study of Ad26.COV2.S vaccination and SARS-CoV-2 variants. Profiled with immunoSEQ multiplex PCR; TCRdb holds only in-frame clones, not every one. The sample consists of hundreds of thousands of clones, approximately 89% of them appearing once. Treatment meaning: around 19 received Ad26.COV2.S at low or high dose, single or two shots; 5 received placebo; per-sample allocation not given. Day 63 after the first injection of vaccine or placebo was the sampling time. Trimming took off 2 bases at V and 0 bases at J, with 19 bases between the two ends. The CDR3 runs to 19 residues. Germline-derived CDR1 and CDR2 are SGHTA and FQGNSA.

V usage is TRBV7-2 and J usage is TRBJ1-4; D is possibly TRBD1 (6 bases). The source was peripheral blood, collected in a trial of Ad26.COV2.S vaccine versus placebo. This TCR was recovered from a person between 18 and 59 years old who received the Ad26.COV2.S COVID-19 vaccine or a placebo. The CDR3 loop is CASSLLPGAAYATNEKLFF. The CDR3 DNA is TGTGCCAGCAGCTTACTCCCGGGGGCGGCTTATGCAACTAATGAAAAACTGTTTTTT.